This T cell receptor beta chain was documented in a study of CD8+ T cells in alopecia areata. Findings and caveats of the study: Normal skin's resident alphabeta T cells are also sequenced in scalp samples. TCR sharing was clearer in mice than between patients, perhaps partly owing to patient HLA diversity.

Germline V lookup: CDR1 MGHRA, CDR2 YSYEKL. V dropped 0 bases and J dropped 4 bases, with 15 bases sitting between them. This CDR3 region has 16 residues. cDNA serving as the sequencing template came from extracted, reverse transcribed RNA. Only in-frame clones appear in the TCRdb table, and some are missing; sequencing was by immunoSEQ multiplex PCR. The table has 90,000 to 120,000 clones, 55% to 75% seen once. To note about this clone: Its antigen remains unknown.

Cell sorting on a FACSAria was used to separate CD4+ and CD8+ T cells from the PBMCs. The TCR comes from a human donor in good health. What was sequenced was CD8+ T cells sorted from blood. The V call is TRBV4-1, the J call TRBJ1-2; D unresolved. The CDR3 region has the DNA TGCGCCAGCAGCCAAGATTCAGTCCAACGGGTCTATGGCTACACCTTC. This codes for CASSQDSVQRVYGYTF.